The TCR beta chain under discussion was sequenced for a study of regulatory T cells in long-lasting Graves disease. There are 15 residues in the CDR3. V gave up 0 bases and J gave up 0 bases, with 9 bases separating them. Germline lookup yields CDR1 SGHAT and CDR2 FQNNGV. Building the TCR beta libraries relied on iRepertoire HTBI primers, and CDR3 regions underwent Arm-PCR. TCRdb used MiXCR to reprocess the multiplex PCR reads, holding one entry per CDR3 protein. In the table there are 310,000 or so distinct CDR3 sequences, roughly 21% of which are singletons. Time point specified: persistent/refractory GD, antithyroid drugs over 5 years with positive TRAb. From RNA extracted from PBMCs, the TCR library was made.

This clonotype originated in a female donor with Graves disease. The sequences come from peripheral blood mononuclear cells (PBMCs), collected when the disease was refractory, from a patient treated with antithyroid drugs. The chain carries TRBV11-2 and TRBJ2-7; D not resolved. The CDR3 DNA is TGTGCCAGCAGCTTAGATTTTAGAAACTCCTACGAGCAGTACTTC. It yields the protein CASSLDFRNSYEQYF. The full variable domain, completed using reference TRBV11-2 and TRBJ2-7, is EAGVAQSPRYKIIEKRQSVAFWCNPISGHATLYWYQQILGQGPKLLIQFQNNGVVDDSQLPKDRFSAERLKGVDSTLKIQPAKLEDSAVYLCASSLDFRNSYEQYFGPGTRLTVT.